This T cell receptor beta chain was identified during a study of blood T cell repertoires in COVID-19. About the research overall: Sample material is recorded as cDNA or gDNA derived from T cells, B-cell-depleted T cells, or PBMCs.

This clone has more than one count but fewer than ten. Measured with immunoSEQ multiplex PCR; TCRdb has only the in-frame clones, and not every one. The table has about 150,000 clones, just under 85% seen once. Germline-derived CDR1 and CDR2 are SGHKS and YYEKEE (reference sequence). The CDR3 loop spans 14 amino acids. The V and J ends lost 0 bases and 4 bases respectively, with 10 bases between them. The chain recombines TRBV5-5 with TRBJ1-1, with D possibly matching TRBD1 (5 bases). This clonotype was obtained from a middle-aged woman who had recovered from COVID-19. The sequencing input was PBMCs or T cells enriched from blood (not recorded which). The CDR3 nucleotides are TGTGCCAGCAGCTTGGAAGGGGAAGCCACTGAAGCTTTCTTT. Translating it yields CASSLEGEATEAFF. The complete variable domain, with remaining parts taken from reference TRBV5-5 and TRBJ1-1, reads DAGVTQSPTHLIKTRGQQVTLRCSPISGHKSVSWYQQVLGQGPQFIFQYYEKEERGRGNFPDRFSARQFPNYSSELNVNALLLGDSALYLCASSLEGEATEAFFGQGTRLTVV.